The sequence of this T cell receptor beta chain was determined in a study of regulatory T cells in long-lasting Graves disease. Arm-PCR of CDR3 regions with iRepertoire HTBI primers generated TCR beta libraries. TCRdb processed the multiplex PCR reads anew with MiXCR; each CDR3 protein has one entry. The sample holds over 400,000 distinct CDR3 sequences, 11% to 15% seen once. On this clonotype itself: The antigen remains undetermined.

Sample time point: newly diagnosed GD, antithyroid drugs for less than 3 months. After RNA was extracted from PBMCs, the TCR library was made from it. Findings of the study overall: Between persistent patients, a few thousand public clonotypes were shared, exceeding the approximately 990 shared between new patients.

This sample was also put to use in a study of T cells in Graves' hyperthyroidism and ophthalmopathy. From that paper: Newly diagnosed hyperthyroidism patients aged 18 to 65 years had disease lasting under 2 months. Ophthalmopathy and stable hyperthyroidism were told apart by a 13 V-J model.

The source is a woman in her forties or fifties with Graves disease. Sample: peripheral blood mononuclear cells (PBMCs), taken at new diagnosis, from a patient treated with antithyroid drugs.

The CDR3 bases are TGTGCCAGCAGTTCTCCGACTAGAAAGCCCTACGAGCAGTACTTC. This sequence encodes CASSSPTRKPYEQYF. The chain couples TRBV27 to TRBJ2-7; D is perhaps TRBD2 (6 bases). CDR1 is MNHEY, CDR2 SMNVEV, per germline (reference sequence). Deletions cut 4 bases from V and 2 bases from J, with 15 bases between. There are 15 residues in the CDR3.